This T cell receptor (beta chain) was identified in a study of blood T cell repertoires in COVID-19. Assay used: immunoSEQ multiplex PCR; TCRdb lists only in-frame clones, some missing. The repertoire consists of hundreds of thousands of clones, with around 88% occurring once and the leading ten covering approximately 5.5%. V dropped 0 bases and J dropped 4; count of bases not matched to a gene: 4. Germline CDR1 and CDR2: SGHNT and YYREEE (reference sequence). This CDR3 is 16 amino acids long. This chain links TRBV5-4 with TRBJ1-4, with 9 bases matching TRBD1. The source of this sequence is a woman of 80 years or more with COVID-19, enrolled during active disease. The sequencing sample was made of peripheral blood. In nucleotides, the CDR3 is TGTGCCAGCAGCTTGGGGACAGGGGCCCGTAATGAAAAACTGTTTTTT. As protein: CASSLGTGARNEKLFF.